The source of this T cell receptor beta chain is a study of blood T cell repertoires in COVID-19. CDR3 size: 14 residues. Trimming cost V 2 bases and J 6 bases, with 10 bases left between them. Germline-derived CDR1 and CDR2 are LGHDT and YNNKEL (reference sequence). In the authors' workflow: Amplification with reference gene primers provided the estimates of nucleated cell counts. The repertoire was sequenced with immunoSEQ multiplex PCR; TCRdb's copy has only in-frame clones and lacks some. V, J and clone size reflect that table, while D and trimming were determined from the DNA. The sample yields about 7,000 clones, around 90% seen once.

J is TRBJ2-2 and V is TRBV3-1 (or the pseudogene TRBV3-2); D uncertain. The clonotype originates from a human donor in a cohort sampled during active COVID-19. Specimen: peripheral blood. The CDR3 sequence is CASSQRSGPGELFF. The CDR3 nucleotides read TGTGCCAGCAGCCAACGTTCCGGTCCCGGGGAGCTGTTTTTT.